One sample yielded the 31 T cell receptor beta chains listed below, sequenced in a study of blood T cells in healthy people across ages. The use of a sample-barcoded 5' primer and a J-beta primer mix characterized a second PCR of about 7 to 12 cycles. TCRdb reprocessed the 5' RACE reads with MiXCR, giving one entry per CDR3 protein. This sample carries about 900,000 distinct CDR3 sequences, roughly 52% of them seen once, and the ten largest clones take 13%. Sequencing used blood. These receptor sequences come from a man aged 25 to 40 in good health.

The rearrangement uses TRBV4-3 and TRBJ2-1, with D tentatively TRBD1 or TRBD2 (5 bases each). The length of the CDR3 is 16 residues. Germline loops: CDR1 LGHNA, CDR2 YSLEER. Trimming pared 1 base from V and 2 bases from J, leaving 12 bases between. The CDR3 protein is CASSQGGGPTYNEQFF. CDR3 in DNA: TGCGCCAGCAGCCAAGGGGGCGGGCCCACCTACAATGAGCAGTTCTTC.

The chain combines TRBV25-1 with TRBJ1-1, with D possibly matching TRBD1 (6 bases). The V gene lost 4 bases and the J gene lost 4 bases, with 16 bases spanning the gap. From germline, CDR1 is MGHDK and CDR2 SYGVNS. There are 15 residues in the CDR3. CDR3 loop: CASSGGGGAGTEAFF. The DNA for the CDR3 is TGTGCCAGCAGTGGAGGGGGGGGGGCCGGCACTGAAGCTTTCTTT.

This clonotype was seen only a few times. The V call is TRBV11-1, the J call TRBJ2-7; D possibly corresponds to TRBD2 (6 bases). V dropped 0 bases and J dropped 3 bases, with 12 bases sitting between them. CDR1 SGHAT and CDR2 FQDESV come from the germline V gene (reference sequence). The CDR3 is 15 residues long. The CDR3 protein is CASSLAASGRYEQYF. In DNA, the CDR3 is TGTGCCAGCAGCTTAGCGGCCAGCGGGCGCTACGAGCAGTACTTC.

This clonotype has a count of ten or more. The chain combines TRBV27 with TRBJ1-6; 7 bases are shared with TRBD1. CDR1 is MNHEY, CDR2 SMNVEV, per germline (reference sequence). The CDR3 is 16 amino acids. Losses at the gene ends were 8 bases for V and 2 bases for J; bases not matched to a gene: 9. The CDR3 spells CASSINGQAYNSPLHF. The CDR3 DNA sequence: TGTGCCAGCTCTATCAACGGACAGGCCTATAATTCACCCCTCCACTTT.

V gene TRBV3-1 combines with J gene TRBJ2-5; TRBD2 matches at 9 bases. V was pared by 4 bases and J by 5 bases, with 11 bases of the junction left unmatched. This CDR3 contains 16 residues. The germline CDR1 and CDR2 sequences are LGHDT and YNNKEL (reference sequence). CDR3 nucleotides: TGTGCCAGCAGCCCCCAGCCGGGACTAGCTGGGGAGACCCAGTACTTC. It yields the protein CASSPQPGLAGETQYF.

The chain is built from TRBV2 and TRBJ1-1; D perhaps matches TRBD1 (6 bases). The CDR3 runs 14 residues. Germline-derived CDR1 and CDR2 are SNHLY and FYNNEI. The ends were cut back, 8 bases at V and 0 bases at J, with 13 bases in the middle. CDR3 residues: CASLRGGLNTEAFF. The CDR3 DNA is TGTGCCAGCCTAAGGGGGGGGTTGAACACTGAAGCTTTCTTT.

V usage is TRBV28 and J usage is TRBJ2-7, with 8 positions matching TRBD1. From germline, CDR1 is MDHEN and CDR2 SYDVKM. The V gene end was trimmed by 5 bases and the J gene end by 3 bases; junction bases not matched to a gene: 9. This CDR3 region has 15 residues. CDR3 nucleotides: TGTGCCAGCAGTCACGGACAGGGAATAAGCTACGAGCAGTACTTC. Translation: CASSHGQGISYEQYF.

The chain employs TRBV27 and TRBJ2-7; 7 bases are a match to TRBD1. Germline CDR1 MNHEY, CDR2 SMNVEV (reference sequence). The CDR3 consists of 17 residues. Losses at the gene ends were 5 bases for V and 7 bases for J; bases not matched to a gene: 20. The CDR3 sequence is CASSPIDRALSAAEQYF. As DNA, the CDR3 is TGTGCCAGCAGTCCCATCGACAGGGCCCTATCCGCCGCGGAGCAGTACTTC.

This clonotype was counted between two and nine times. The chain couples TRBV7-9 to TRBJ1-6; TRBD1 might be the D (5 bases). The germline V gene has CDR1 SEHNR and CDR2 FQNEAQ (reference sequence). This CDR3 comprises 13 residues. The V end was cut by 5 bases, the J end by 10 bases, with 12 bases between. The CDR3 sequence: CASSESGPSPLHF. The CDR3 DNA reads as TGTGCCAGCAGCGAGTCAGGGCCATCACCCCTCCACTTT.

The V call is TRBV6-4, the J call TRBJ2-3; 7 positions agree with TRBD2. The CDR3 sequence is 17 residues long. CDR1 is MRHNA and CDR2 is SNTAGT in the germline V gene. The junction had 11 bases not matched to a gene; V was cut back by 3 bases and J by 2 bases. The CDR3 bases are TGTGCCAGCAGTGAATACCCTACGGGGGGAATCACAGATACGCAGTATTTT. This codes for CASSEYPTGGITDTQYF.

As to this clonotype: At one of its ends the junction is not consistent with the germline gene, which may arise from a read error. This rearrangement joins TRBV29-1 to TRBJ2-4; tentative D call: TRBD2 (5 bases). The V gene's germline CDR1 is SQVTM and CDR2 ANQGSEA. The CDR3 length is 15 residues. The CDR3 loop is CSVLTPDLAKNIRYF. DNA for the CDR3: TGCAGCGTTTTGACACCCGATCTAGCCAAAAACATTCGGTACTTC.

In this sample, this clonotype turned up once. The V call is TRBV7-9, the J call TRBJ1-1; 12 bases map to TRBD1. The V and J ends lost 2 bases and 5 bases, in that order; junction bases with no gene match: 9. The CDR3 length is 17 residues. Per germline, CDR1 SEHNR and CDR2 FQNEAQ (reference sequence). The CDR3 protein is CASSLTPGDRGRTEAFF. CDR3 in DNA: TGTGCCAGCAGCTTAACACCGGGGGACAGGGGGCGAACTGAAGCTTTCTTT.

This chain uses TRBV5-1 with TRBJ1-1; TRBD1 matches 7 bases. The CDR3 consists of 16 residues. Germline values: CDR1 SGHRS, CDR2 YFSETQ. V lost 3 bases and J lost 5; bases outside the gene matches: 13. The CDR3 DNA follows: TGCGCCAGCAGCTCCCTATCAACAGGGGTTGGGACTGAAGCTTTCTTT. Residues: CASSSLSTGVGTEAFF.

The gene calls are TRBV4-3 and TRBJ2-7; D possibly corresponds to TRBD1 (5 bases). The DNA end is a closer match to TRBJ2-5, so the J assignment may be wrong. This CDR3 is built from 14 residues. Germline-derived CDR1 and CDR2 are LGHNA and YSLEER. Here the CDR3 reads CASSPKTVTGTQYF. The CDR3 DNA follows: TGCGCCAGCAGCCCCAAGACAGTGACTGGGACCCAGTACTTC.

J is TRBJ1-1 and V is TRBV7-9; a possible D gene is TRBD1 (6 bases). Trimming took off 7 bases at V and 2 bases at J, with 14 bases between the two ends. Per the germline V gene, CDR1 is SEHNR and CDR2 is FQNEAQ (reference sequence). The CDR3 runs to 14 residues. CDR3 amino acids: CASNSRGRNTEAFF. The CDR3 DNA follows: TGTGCCAGCAACAGCAGGGGCCGAAACACTGAAGCTTTCTTT. Full variable domain (remainder filled in from reference TRBV7-9 and TRBJ1-1): DTGVSQNPRHKITKRGQNVTFRCDPISEHNRLYWYRQTLGQGPEFLTYFQNEAQLEKSRLLSDRFSAERPKGSFSTLEIQRTEQGDSAMYLCASNSRGRNTEAFFGQGTRLTVV.

The chain links TRBV29-1 to TRBJ2-7, with 7 bases matching TRBD2. With the DNA end fitting TRBJ2-5 better, the J assignment may be wrong. The CDR3 has 13 amino acids. CDR1 and CDR2 from the germline V gene are SQVTM and ANQGSEA. Here the CDR3 DNA reads TGCAGCGTTGTACGAGCGGGGCGAGAGACCCAGTACTTC. This gives the protein CSVVRAGRETQYF.

This clonotype has a handful of counts. The J gene is TRBJ2-7, the V gene TRBV4-3; 9 positions match TRBD1. This CDR3 is 16 amino acids long. The V and J ends lost 0 bases and 2 bases, in that order; junction bases with no gene match: 5. CDR1 is LGHNA, CDR2 YSLEER, per germline. In DNA, the CDR3 is TGCGCCAGCAGCCAAGATCAGGGACAGGGTACCTACGAGCAGTACTTC. It is translated as CASSQDQGQGTYEQYF.

DNA of the CDR3: TGCAGTGCCGTAGACAGCTTGAACACTGAAGCTTTCTTT. This gives the protein CSAVDSLNTEAFF. The chain recombines TRBV20-1 with TRBJ1-1; possibly TRBD1 for D (5 bases). In germline, CDR1 is DFQATT, CDR2 SNEGSKA (reference sequence). The CDR3 loop spans 13 amino acids. Trimming took 6 bases from V and 0 from J, leaving 11 bases between them.

The chain uses TRBV6-1 and TRBJ2-5; TRBD1 matches at 7 bases. The CDR3 extends over 16 amino acids. Trimming cost V 2 bases and J 11 bases; bases outside gene matches: 17. CDR1 is MNHNS, CDR2 SASEGT, per germline. The CDR3 protein is CASSEIRTGLDYGQYF. CDR3 DNA: TGTGCCAGCAGTGAAATAAGGACAGGCCTAGACTACGGGCAGTACTTC.

This clonotype was detected only a few times. This chain connects TRBV7-2 to TRBJ2-7; 11 nucleotides align to TRBD1. Per germline, CDR1 SGHTA and CDR2 FQGNSA. V was clipped by 3 bases and J by 3 bases; unmatched bases: 4. This CDR3 has 15 residues. The CDR3 coding sequence is TGTGCCAGCAGCTTGCGGACAGGGGGCATCTACGAGCAGTACTTC. Protein product: CASSLRTGGIYEQYF.

The chain links TRBV24-1 to TRBJ1-3; tentatively, D is TRBD1 (6 bases). The V and J ends lost 4 bases and 0 bases respectively, with 9 bases between them. Germline CDR1 KGHDR, CDR2 SFDVKD. This CDR3 region has 15 residues. CDR3 bases: TGTGCCACCAGTGACCCGGGACACTCTGGAAACACCATATATTTT. Translating gives CATSDPGHSGNTIYF.

A few counts support this clonotype. The rearrangement joins TRBV27 to TRBJ2-6, with D uncertain. Germline V gives CDR1 MNHEY, CDR2 SMNVEV (reference sequence). The CDR3 loop spans 16 amino acids. Trimming cost V 6 bases and J 0 bases, with 12 bases left between them. The CDR3 DNA reads as TGTGCCAGCAGCCCCACAGAGGCCTCTGGGGCCAACGTCCTGACTTTC. Translating gives CASSPTEASGANVLTF. The full variable domain, completed using reference TRBV27 and TRBJ2-6, is EAQVTQNPRYLITVTGKKLTVTCSQNMNHEYMSWYRQDPGLGLRQIYYSMNVEVTDKGDVPEGYKVSRKEKRNFPLILESPSPNQTSLYFCASSPTEASGANVLTFGAGSRLTVL.

This clonotype showed up just a few times. The V gene is TRBV13, the J gene TRBJ2-1, with D unresolved. Between the trimmed V and J ends, which lost 1 base and 8 bases, there was a span of 9 bases. The CDR3 totals 13 residues. Per germline, CDR1 PRHDT and CDR2 FYEKMQ (reference sequence). CDR3 residues: CASSLESGYEQFF. Written as DNA, the CDR3 is TGTGCCAGCAGCTTAGAGTCCGGCTATGAGCAGTTCTTC.

This clonotype was detected a few times. The gene calls are TRBV6-2 or TRBV6-3 and TRBJ2-7; TRBD1 matches at 8 bases. The V gene's germline CDR1 is MNHEY and CDR2 SVGEGT. The CDR3 loop spans 14 amino acids. The V and J ends lost 0 bases and 5 bases, in that order; junction bases with no gene match: 3. CDR3 amino acids: CASSYSTRGHEQYF. The CDR3 nucleotides read TGTGCCAGCAGTTACTCGACCAGGGGGCACGAGCAGTACTTC.

V and J are TRBV10-3 and TRBJ1-5; D gene uncertain. Germline CDR1 reads ENHRY; CDR2 reads SYGVKD. V was trimmed by 10 bases and J by 0 bases, leaving 13 bases between them. The CDR3 extends over 14 amino acids. In DNA, the CDR3 is TGTGCCACCTCTGCTGGGAATAGCAATCAGCCCCAGCATTTT. Translation: CATSAGNSNQPQHF.

This clonotype was picked up many times. This chain connects TRBV6-5 to TRBJ1-4; 8 bases align to TRBD1. Germline CDR1 is MNHEY and CDR2 is SVGAGI. The CDR3 sequence is 13 residues long. The junction had 5 bases not matched to a gene; V was cut back by 6 bases and J by 8 bases. CDR3: CASRDRAVEKLFF. CDR3 sequence (DNA): TGTGCCAGCAGGGACAGGGCTGTAGAAAAACTGTTTTTT.

The V call is TRBV12-3 or TRBV12-4, the J call TRBJ1-6; 7 nucleotides match TRBD1. The length of the CDR3 is 14 residues. The J segment lost 5 bases and the V segment lost 6 bases, leaving 4 bases of the junction unmatched. CDR3 DNA sequence: TGTGCCAGCAGCGGGACAGCCAATAATTCACCCCTCCACTTT. It yields the protein CASSGTANNSPLHF.

This clonotype has a single count. Written as DNA, the CDR3 is TGTGCCAGCAGCCGCGATGGAGCATCCAATGAGCAGTTCTTC. It translates to CASSRDGASNEQFF. The V and J genes are TRBV7-2 and TRBJ2-1; D is ambiguous. This CDR3 has 14 residues. Germline CDR1 is SGHTA and CDR2 is FQGNSA. The V and J ends lost 5 bases and 6 bases respectively, with 14 bases between them.

This clonotype was picked up a small number of times. The CDR3 DNA sequence: TGTGCCAGCCGGACAGGCTACCACAATCAGCCCCAGCATTTT. Translation: CASRTGYHNQPQHF. V usage is TRBV6-2 or TRBV6-3 and J usage is TRBJ1-5; 7 bases agree with TRBD1. V was pared by 8 bases and J by 3 bases, with 7 bases of the junction left unmatched. CDR3 length: 14 amino acids. Germline V gene sequence: CDR1 MNHEY, CDR2 SVGEGT.

The J gene is TRBJ2-2, the V gene TRBV27, with 10 bases identical to TRBD2. V was pared by 5 bases and J by 6 bases, with 6 bases of the junction left unmatched. Germline CDR1 reads MNHEY; CDR2 reads SMNVEV (reference sequence). The CDR3 sequence is 15 residues long. The CDR3 DNA follows: TGTGCCAGCAGTCTTCAGCGGGGGGGCCCCGGGGAGCTGTTTTTT. Translation gives CASSLQRGGPGELFF.

This clonotype occurred a few times. The chain joins TRBV20-1 to TRBJ2-3, with D possibly TRBD1 on 6 matching bases. From germline, CDR1 is DFQATT and CDR2 SNEGSKA (reference sequence). The CDR3 length is 14 residues. Trimming pared 4 bases from V and 0 bases from J, leaving 11 bases between. This chain's CDR3 is CSANRDTSTDTQYF. Here the CDR3 DNA reads TGCAGTGCTAACCGGGACACCAGCACAGATACGCAGTATTTT.